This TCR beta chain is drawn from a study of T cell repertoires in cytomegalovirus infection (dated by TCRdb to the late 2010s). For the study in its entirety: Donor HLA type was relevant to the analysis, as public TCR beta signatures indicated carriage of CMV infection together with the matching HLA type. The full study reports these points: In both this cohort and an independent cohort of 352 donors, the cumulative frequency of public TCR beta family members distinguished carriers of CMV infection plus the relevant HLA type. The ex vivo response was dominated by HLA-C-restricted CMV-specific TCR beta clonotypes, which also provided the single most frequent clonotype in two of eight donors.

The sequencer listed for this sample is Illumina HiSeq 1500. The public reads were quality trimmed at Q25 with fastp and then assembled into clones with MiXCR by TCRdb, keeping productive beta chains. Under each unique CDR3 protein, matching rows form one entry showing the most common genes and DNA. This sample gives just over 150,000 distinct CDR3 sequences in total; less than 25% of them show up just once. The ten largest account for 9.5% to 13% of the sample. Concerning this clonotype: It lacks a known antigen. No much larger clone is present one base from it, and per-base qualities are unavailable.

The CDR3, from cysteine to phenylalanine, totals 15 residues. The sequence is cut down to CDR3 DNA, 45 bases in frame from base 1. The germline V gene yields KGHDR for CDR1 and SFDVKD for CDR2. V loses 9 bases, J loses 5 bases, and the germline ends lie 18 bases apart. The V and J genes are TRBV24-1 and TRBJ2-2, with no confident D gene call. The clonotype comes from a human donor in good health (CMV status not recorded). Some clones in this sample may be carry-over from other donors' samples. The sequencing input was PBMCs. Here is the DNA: TGTGCCACCTCAGGTCGCGGATCGCGAACCGGGGAGCTGTTTTTT. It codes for CATSGRGSRTGELFF.